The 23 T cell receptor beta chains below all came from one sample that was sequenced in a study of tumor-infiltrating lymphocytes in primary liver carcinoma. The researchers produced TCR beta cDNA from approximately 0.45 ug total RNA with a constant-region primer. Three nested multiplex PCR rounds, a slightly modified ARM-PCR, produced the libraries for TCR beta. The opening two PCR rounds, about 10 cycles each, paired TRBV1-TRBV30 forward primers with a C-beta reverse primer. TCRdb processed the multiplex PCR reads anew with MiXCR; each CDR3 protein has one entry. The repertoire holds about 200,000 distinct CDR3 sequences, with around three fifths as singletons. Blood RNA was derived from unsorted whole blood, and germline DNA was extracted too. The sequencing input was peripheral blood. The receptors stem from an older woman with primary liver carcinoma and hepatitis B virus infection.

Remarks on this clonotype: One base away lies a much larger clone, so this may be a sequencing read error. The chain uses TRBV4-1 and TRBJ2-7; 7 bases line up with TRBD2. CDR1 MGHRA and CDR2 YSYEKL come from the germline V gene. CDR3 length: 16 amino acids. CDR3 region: CASSQEHTSATYDQYF. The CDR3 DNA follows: TGCGCCAGCAGCCAAGAACATACTAGCGCTACCTACGATCAGTACTTC.

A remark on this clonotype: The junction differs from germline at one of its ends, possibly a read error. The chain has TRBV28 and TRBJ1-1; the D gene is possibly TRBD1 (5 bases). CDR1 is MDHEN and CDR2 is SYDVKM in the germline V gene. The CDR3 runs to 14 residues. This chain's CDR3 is CASSLPGGNTESFF. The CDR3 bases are TGTGCCAGCAGTTTACCGGGGGGGAACACTGAATCTTTCTTT.

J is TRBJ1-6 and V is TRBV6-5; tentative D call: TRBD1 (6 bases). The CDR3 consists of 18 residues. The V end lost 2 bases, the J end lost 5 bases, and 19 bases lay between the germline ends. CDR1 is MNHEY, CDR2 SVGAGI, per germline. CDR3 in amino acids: CASSYAIPGEGHNSPLHF. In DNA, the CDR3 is TGTGCCAGCAGTTACGCGATTCCAGGGGAAGGGCATAATTCACCCCTCCACTTT.

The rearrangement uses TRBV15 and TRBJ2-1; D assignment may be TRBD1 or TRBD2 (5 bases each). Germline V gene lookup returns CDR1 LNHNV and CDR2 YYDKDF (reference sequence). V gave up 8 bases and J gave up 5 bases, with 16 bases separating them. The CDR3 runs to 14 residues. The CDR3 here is CATEGWSGHNEQFF. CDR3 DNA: TGTGCCACCGAGGGGTGGTCGGGACACAATGAGCAGTTCTTC.

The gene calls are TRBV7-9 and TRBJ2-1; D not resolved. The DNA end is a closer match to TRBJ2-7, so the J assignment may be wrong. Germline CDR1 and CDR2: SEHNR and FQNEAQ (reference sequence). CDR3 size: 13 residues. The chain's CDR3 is CASGRGSYNEQYF. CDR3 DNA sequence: TGTGCCAGCGGAAGAGGCTCCTACAATGAGCAGTACTTC.

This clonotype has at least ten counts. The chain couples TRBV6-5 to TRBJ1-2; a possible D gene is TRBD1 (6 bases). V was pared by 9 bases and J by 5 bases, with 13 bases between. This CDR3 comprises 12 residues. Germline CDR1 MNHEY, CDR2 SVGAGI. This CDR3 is CASGTWGYGYTF. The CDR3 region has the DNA TGTGCCAGTGGGACATGGGGGTATGGCTACACCTTC.

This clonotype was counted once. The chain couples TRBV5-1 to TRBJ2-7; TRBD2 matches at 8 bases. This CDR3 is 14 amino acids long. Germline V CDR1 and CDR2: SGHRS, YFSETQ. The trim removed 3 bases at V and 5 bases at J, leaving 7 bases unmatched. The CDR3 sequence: CASSSGTRRDEQYF. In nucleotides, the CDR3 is TGCGCCAGCAGCTCGGGGACTAGAAGAGACGAGCAGTACTTC.

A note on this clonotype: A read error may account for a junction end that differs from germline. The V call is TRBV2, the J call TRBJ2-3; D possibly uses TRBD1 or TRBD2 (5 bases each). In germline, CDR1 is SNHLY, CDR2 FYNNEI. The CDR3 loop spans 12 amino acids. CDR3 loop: CASNLATDAQYF. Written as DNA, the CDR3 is TGTGCCAGCAACTTAGCGACAGATGCGCAGTATTTT.

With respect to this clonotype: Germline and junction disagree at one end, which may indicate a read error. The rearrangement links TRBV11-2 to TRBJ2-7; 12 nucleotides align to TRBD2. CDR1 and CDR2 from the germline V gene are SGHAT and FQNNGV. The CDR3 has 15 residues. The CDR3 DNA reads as TGTGCCATCTCAATGACTAGCGGGAGTGCGTACGAGCTGTACTTC. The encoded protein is CAISMTSGSAYELYF.

CDR3 loop: CASSPRTETEAFF. In nucleotides, the CDR3 is TGTGCCAGCAGTCCCCGGACGGAGACTGAAGCTTTCTTT. V and J are TRBV12-3 or TRBV12-4 and TRBJ1-1; D uncertain. The CDR3 has 13 amino acids. V lost 5 bases to trimming and J lost 5 bases, with 12 bases between them.

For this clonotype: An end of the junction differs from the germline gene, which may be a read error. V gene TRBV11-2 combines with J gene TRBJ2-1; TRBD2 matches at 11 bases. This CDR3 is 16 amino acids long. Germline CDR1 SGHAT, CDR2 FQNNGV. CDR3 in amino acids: CAGSIRSGRASNEQFF. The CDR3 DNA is TGTGCCGGCAGCATACGTAGCGGGAGGGCCTCAAATGAGCAGTTCTTC.

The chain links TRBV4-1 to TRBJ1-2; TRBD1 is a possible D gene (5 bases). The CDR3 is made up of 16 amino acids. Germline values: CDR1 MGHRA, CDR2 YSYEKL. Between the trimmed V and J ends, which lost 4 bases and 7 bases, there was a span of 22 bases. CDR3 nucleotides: TGCGCCAGCAGCCCCAGGGTGGGCCGGGTTGTTCGTGGCTACACCTTC. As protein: CASSPRVGRVVRGYTF.

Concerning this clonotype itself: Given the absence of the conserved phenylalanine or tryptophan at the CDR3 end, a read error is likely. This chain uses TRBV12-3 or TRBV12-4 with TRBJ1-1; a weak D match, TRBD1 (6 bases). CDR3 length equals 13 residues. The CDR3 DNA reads TGTGTCAGCAGTTTTATCGGGGGCGCTGAAGCTTTCTTG. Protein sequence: CVSSFIGGAEAFL.

CDR3 DNA sequence: TGTGCCAGCAGTTATTCCTATCCCCGGACTACTACCACAGATACGCAGTATTTT. It is translated as CASSYSYPRTTTTDTQYF. This chain uses TRBV6-5 with TRBJ2-3; a weak D match, TRBD2 (6 bases). The CDR3 consists of 18 residues. V lost 3 bases to trimming and J lost 2 bases, with 21 bases between them. The germline V gene encodes CDR1 MNHEY and CDR2 SVGAGI.

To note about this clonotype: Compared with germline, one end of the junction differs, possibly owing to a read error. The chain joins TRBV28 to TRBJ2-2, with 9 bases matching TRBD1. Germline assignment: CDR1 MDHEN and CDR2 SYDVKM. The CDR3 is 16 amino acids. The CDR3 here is CASSGTGRLRTGVLFF. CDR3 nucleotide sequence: TGTGCCAGCAGTGGGACAGGGCGACTAAGGACCGGGGTGCTGTTTTTT.

DNA for the CDR3: TGTGCCAGCTCCCGACTGGAGACCTACGAGCAGTACTTC. This codes for CASSRLETYEQYF. The chain employs TRBV18 and TRBJ2-7; D is undetermined. The germline gives CDR1 KGHSH, CDR2 LQKENI. Between the trimmed V and J ends, which lost 6 bases and 2 bases, there was a span of 11 bases. This CDR3 is 13 amino acids long.

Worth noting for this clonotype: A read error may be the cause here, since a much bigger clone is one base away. DNA for the CDR3: TGCGCCAGCAGCATGCCAGGACAGTCTGGGGCCAACGTCCTGACTTTC. Encoded protein: CASSMPGQSGANVLTF. The chain uses TRBV5-1 and TRBJ2-6, with D tentatively TRBD1 (6 bases). CDR3 size: 16 residues. Germline V gene lookup returns CDR1 SGHRS and CDR2 YFSETQ. Trimming took off 4 bases at V and 1 base at J, with 12 bases between the two ends.

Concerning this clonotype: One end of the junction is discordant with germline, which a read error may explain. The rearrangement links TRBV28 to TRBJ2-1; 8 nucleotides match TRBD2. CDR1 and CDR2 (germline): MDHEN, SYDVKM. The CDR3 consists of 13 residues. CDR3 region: CASIPGGRYEQVF. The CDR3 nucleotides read TGTGCCAGCATCCCGGGAGGGAGGTATGAGCAGGTCTTC.

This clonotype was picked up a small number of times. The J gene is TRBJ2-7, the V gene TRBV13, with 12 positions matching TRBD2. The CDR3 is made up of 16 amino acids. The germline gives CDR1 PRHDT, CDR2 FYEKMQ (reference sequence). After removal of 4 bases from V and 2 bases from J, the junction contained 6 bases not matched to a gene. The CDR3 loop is CASSSPLAGGPYEQYF. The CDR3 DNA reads TGTGCCAGCAGCTCGCCCCTAGCGGGAGGGCCCTACGAGCAGTACTTC.

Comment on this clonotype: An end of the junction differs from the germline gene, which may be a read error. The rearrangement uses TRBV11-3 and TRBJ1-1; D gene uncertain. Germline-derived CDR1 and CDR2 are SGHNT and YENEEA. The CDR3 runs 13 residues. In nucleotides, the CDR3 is TGTGCCAGCAGCACCCTCCAGCGAACTGGAGCTTTCTTC. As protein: CASSTLQRTGAFF. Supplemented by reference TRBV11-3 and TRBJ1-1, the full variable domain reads EAGVVQSPRYKIIEKKQPVAFWCNPISGHNTLYWYLQNLGQGPELLIRYENEEAVDDSQLPKDRFSAERLKGVDSTLKIQPAELGDSAVYLCASSTLQRTGAFFGQGTRLTVV.

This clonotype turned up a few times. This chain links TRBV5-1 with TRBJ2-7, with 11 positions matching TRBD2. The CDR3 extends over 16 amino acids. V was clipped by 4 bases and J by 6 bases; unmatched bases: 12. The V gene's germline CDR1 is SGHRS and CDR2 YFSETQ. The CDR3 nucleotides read TGCGCCAGCAGCCATCCAACTAGCGGGAGTGTATCCGAGCAGTACTTC. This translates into CASSHPTSGSVSEQYF.

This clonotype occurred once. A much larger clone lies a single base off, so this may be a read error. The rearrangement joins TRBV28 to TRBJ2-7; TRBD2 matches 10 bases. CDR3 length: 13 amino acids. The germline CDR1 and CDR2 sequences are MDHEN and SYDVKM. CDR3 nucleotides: TGTGCCATCACTAGCGGGACGTCCTACGAGCTGTACTTC. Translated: CAITSGTSYELYF.

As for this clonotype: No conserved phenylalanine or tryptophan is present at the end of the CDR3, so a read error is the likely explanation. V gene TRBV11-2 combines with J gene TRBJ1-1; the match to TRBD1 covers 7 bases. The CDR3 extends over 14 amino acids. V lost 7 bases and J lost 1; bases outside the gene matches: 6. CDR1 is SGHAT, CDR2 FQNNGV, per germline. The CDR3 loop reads CASNSGQANTEAFS. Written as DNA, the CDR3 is TGTGCCAGCAACTCTGGACAGGCGAACACTGAAGCTTTCTCT.